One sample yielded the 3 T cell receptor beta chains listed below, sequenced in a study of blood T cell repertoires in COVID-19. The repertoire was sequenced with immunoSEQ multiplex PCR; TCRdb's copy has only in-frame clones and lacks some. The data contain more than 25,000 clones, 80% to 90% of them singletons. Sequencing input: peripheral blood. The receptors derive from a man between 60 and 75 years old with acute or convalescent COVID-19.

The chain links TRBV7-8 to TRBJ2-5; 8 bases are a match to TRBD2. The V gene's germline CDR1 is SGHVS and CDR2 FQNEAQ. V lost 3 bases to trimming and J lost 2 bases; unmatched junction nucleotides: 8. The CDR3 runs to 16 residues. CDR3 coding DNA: TGTGCCAGCAGCTTGCTGAGACTAGCGACACAAGAGACCCAGTACTTC. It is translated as CASSLLRLATQETQYF. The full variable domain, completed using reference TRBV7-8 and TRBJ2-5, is GAGVSQSPRYKVAKRGQDVALRCDPISGHVSLFWYQQALGQGPEFLTYFQNEAQLDKSGLPSDRFFAERPEGSVSTLKIQRTQQEDSAVYLCASSLLRLATQETQYFGPGTRLLVL.

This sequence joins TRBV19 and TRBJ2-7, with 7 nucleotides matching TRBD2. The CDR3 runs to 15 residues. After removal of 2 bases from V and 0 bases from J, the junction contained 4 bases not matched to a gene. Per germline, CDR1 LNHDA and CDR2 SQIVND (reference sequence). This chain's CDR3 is CASSISSGDSYEQYF. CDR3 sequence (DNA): TGTGCCAGTAGTATATCTAGCGGCGACTCCTACGAGCAGTACTTC. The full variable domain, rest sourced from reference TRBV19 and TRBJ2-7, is DGGITQSPKYLFRKEGQNVTLSCEQNLNHDAMYWYRQDPGQGLRLIYYSQIVNDFQKGDIAEGYSVSREKKESFPLTVTSAQKNPTAFYLCASSISSGDSYEQYFGPGTRLTVT.

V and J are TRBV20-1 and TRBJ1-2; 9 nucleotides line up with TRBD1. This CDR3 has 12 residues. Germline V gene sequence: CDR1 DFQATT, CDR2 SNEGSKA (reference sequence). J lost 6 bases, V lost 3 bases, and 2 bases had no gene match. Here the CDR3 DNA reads TGCAGTGCTAGTCGACAGGGGGATGGCTACACCTTC. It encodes CSASRQGDGYTF.